This T cell receptor (beta chain) was captured by sequencing in a study of blood T cells in healthy people across ages. Study-wide findings and caveats: Age showed a roughly linear inverse relationship with TCR beta diversity per million T cells. The CMV status of each donor remained undetermined, and this could have confounded shifts in expanded clonotypes.

A note on this clonotype: Its antigen is not identified.

The V and J ends lost 6 bases and 2 bases respectively, with 13 bases between them. The CDR3 is made up of 15 amino acids. They isolated at least 7 million PBMCs from each sample. PCR was performed a second time for roughly 7 to 11 cycles using a sample-barcoded 5' primer and a J-beta primer mix. A 12-random-nucleotide template-switch adaptor tagged each cDNA molecule. TCRdb used MiXCR to reprocess the 5' RACE reads, holding one entry per CDR3 protein. This table has 450,000 to 700,000 distinct CDR3 sequences, 25% to 30% appearing once. This clonotype originated in a woman in her 70s in good health. The chain carries TRBV12-3 or TRBV12-4 and TRBJ2-2; possibly TRBD1 for D (6 bases). What was sequenced was blood. The CDR3 DNA is TGTGCCAGCAGGTACACAGGGATTAACACCGGGGAGCTGTTTTTT. It specifies CASRYTGINTGELFF.